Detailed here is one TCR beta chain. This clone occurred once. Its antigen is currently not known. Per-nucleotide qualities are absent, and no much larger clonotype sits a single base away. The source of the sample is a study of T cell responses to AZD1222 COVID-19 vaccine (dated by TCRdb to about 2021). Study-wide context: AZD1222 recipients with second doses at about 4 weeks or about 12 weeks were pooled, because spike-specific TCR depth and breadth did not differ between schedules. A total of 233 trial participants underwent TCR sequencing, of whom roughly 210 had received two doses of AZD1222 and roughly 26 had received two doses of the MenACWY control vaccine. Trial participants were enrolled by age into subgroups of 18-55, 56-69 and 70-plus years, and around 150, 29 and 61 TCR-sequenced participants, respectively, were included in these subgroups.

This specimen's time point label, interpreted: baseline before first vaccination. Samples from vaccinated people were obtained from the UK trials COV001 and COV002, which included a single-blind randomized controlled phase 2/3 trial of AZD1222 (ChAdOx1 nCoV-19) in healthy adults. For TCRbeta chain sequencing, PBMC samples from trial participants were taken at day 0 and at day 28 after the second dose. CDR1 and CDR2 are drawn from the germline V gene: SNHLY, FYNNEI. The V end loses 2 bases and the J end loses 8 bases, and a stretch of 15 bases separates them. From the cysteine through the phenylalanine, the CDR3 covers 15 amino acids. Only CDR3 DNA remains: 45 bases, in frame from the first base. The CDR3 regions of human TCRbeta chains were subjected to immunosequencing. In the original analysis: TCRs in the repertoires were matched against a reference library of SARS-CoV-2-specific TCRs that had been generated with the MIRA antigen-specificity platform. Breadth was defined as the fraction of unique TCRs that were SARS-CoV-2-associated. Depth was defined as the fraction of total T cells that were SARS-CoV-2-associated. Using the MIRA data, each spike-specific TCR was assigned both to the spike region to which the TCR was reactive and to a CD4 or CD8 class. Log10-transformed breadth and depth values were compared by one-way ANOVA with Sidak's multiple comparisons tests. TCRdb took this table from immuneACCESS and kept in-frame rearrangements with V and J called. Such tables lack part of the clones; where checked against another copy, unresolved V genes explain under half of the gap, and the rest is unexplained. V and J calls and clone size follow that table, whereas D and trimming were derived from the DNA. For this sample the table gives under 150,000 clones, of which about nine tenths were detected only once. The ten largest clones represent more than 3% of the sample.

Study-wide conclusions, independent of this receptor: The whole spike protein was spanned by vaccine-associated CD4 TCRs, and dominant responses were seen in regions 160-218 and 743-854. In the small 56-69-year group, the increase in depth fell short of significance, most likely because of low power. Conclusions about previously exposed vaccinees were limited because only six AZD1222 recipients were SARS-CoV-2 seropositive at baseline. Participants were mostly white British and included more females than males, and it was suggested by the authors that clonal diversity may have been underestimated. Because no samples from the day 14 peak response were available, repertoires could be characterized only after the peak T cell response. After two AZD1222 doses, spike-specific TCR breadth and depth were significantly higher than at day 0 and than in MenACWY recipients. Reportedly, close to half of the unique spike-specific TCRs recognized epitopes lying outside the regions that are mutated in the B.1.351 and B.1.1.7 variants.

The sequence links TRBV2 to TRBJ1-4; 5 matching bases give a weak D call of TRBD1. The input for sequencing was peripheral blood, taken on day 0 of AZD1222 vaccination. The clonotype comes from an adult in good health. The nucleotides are TGTGCCAGCAGTGAATTCAGGGTTAAGGGCGAAAAACTGTTTTTT. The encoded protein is CASSEFRVKGEKLFF.